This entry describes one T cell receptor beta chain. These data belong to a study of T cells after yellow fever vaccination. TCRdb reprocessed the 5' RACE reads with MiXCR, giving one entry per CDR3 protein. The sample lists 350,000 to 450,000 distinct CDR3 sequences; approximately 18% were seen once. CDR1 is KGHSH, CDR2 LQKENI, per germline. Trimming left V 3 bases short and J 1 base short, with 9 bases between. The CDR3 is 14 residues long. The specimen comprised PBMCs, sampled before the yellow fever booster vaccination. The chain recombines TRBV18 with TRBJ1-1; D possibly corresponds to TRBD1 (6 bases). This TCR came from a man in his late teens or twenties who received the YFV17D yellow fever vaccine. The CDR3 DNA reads TGTGCCAGCTCACCGACACAGGGGAACACTGAAGCTTTCTTT. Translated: CASSPTQGNTEAFF.